There are a few counts of the clone carrying this TCR beta chain. The target antigen is unknown. The sample is drawn from a study of identical twins. Carrying unique molecular identifiers, the cDNA also gained a universal primer site through template switching. TCRdb passed the 5' RACE reads through MiXCR, listing each CDR3 protein once. The table lists 1.5 million or so distinct CDR3 sequences, around 29% of them singletons. Study findings and constraints: Diverse VJ usage suggested most zero-insertion clonotypes were not invariant T cells.

The sequence was obtained from a newborn girl in good health. Sequencing was done on a sample of cord blood.

CDR3: CASSLPTGQASLTPSNYGYTF. CDR3 nucleotide sequence: TGTGCCAGCAGTCTACCCACGGGACAGGCTTCCCTCACTCCTTCTAACTATGGCTACACCTTC. The rearrangement links TRBV6-2 or TRBV6-3 to TRBJ1-2, with 8 bases fitting TRBD1. This CDR3 region has 21 residues. With 5 bases clipped from V and 0 bases from J, the junction kept 23 bases outside the gene matches. Germline CDR1 and CDR2: MNHEY and SVGEGT.